One sample yielded the 2 T cell receptor beta chains listed below, sequenced in a study of blood T cell repertoires in COVID-19. Some clones are missing from TCRdb's copy, which holds only in-frame ones; the method was immunoSEQ multiplex PCR. The sample has some 60,000 clones, 80% to 95% seen once. Sequencing used peripheral blood. Source of these receptors: a man in his 60s with acute or convalescent COVID-19.

This clone was counted a single time. This chain links TRBV24-1 with TRBJ2-1; weak D call: TRBD2 (6 bases). V lost 6 bases to trimming and J lost 6 bases, with 14 bases between them. Per the germline V gene, CDR1 is KGHDR and CDR2 is SFDVKD. The CDR3 spans 14 residues. The CDR3 DNA sequence: TGTGCCACCAGTCCTTCGGGAGTTCGCAATGAGCAGTTCTTC. Encoded protein: CATSPSGVRNEQFF.

The chain employs TRBV15 and TRBJ2-5; the match to TRBD2 covers 11 bases. Trimming at V came to 2 bases and at J to 4 bases, leaving 9 bases not matched to a gene. This CDR3 contains 17 residues. From germline, CDR1 is LNHNV and CDR2 YYDKDF (reference sequence). CDR3 DNA: TGTGCCACCAGCAGACCCGGGACTAGCGGAGGGGGAGAGACCCAGTACTTC. Its protein is CATSRPGTSGGGETQYF.